The source of this T cell receptor beta chain is a study of OX40 agonist ivuxolimab in advanced cancers. Background on the study: Every 2 weeks, ivuxolimab was infused into the patients intravenously at between 0.01 and 10 mg/kg.

The protocol was immunoSEQ multiplex PCR, while the TCRdb copy is restricted to in-frame clones and leaves out a portion. The repertoire holds 84,000 or so clones, 90% to 95% seen once, with roughly 0.42% in the top ten. Trimming removed 5 bases from V and 0 bases from J; junction bases left unmatched: 8. The germline gives CDR1 SGHNT, CDR2 YENEEA. The CDR3 is made up of 16 amino acids. The TCR originated in an adult with an advanced solid tumor such as melanoma, head and neck, liver or kidney cancer. The chain recombines TRBV11-3 with TRBJ2-7; TRBD1 agrees at 9 bases. The sequencing here drew on CD4+ or CD8+ T cells sorted from blood, taken in a trial of the OX40 agonist ivuxolimab. CDR3 amino acids: CASSPPRTGVSYEQYF. As DNA, the CDR3 is TGTGCCAGCAGCCCCCCTCGGACAGGGGTCTCCTACGAGCAGTACTTC.